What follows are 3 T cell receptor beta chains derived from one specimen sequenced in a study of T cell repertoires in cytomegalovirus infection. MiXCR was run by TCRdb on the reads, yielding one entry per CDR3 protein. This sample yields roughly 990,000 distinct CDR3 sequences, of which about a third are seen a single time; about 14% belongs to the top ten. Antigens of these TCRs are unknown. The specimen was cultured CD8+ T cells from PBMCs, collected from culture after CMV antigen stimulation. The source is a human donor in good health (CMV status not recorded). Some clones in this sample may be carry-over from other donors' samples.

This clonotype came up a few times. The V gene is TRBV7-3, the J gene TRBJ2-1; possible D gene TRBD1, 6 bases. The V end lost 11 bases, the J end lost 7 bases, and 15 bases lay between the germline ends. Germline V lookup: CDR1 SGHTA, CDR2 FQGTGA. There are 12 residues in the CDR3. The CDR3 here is CAREGERNEQFF. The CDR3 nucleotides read TGTGCCCGCGAGGGGGAGAGGAATGAGCAGTTCTTC.

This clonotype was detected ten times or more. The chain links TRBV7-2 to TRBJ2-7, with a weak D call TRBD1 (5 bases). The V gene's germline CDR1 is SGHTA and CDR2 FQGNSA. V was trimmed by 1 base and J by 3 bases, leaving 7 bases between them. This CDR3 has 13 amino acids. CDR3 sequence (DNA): TGTGCCAGCAGCTTAGTCGACAGCTACGAGCAGTACGTC. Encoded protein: CASSLVDSYEQYV.

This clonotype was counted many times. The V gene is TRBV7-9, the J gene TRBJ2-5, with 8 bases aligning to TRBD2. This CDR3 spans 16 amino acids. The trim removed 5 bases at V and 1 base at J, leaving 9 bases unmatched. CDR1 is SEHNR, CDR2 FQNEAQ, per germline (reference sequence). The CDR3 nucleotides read TGTGCCAGCAGCAGCCGGGCGGGGGGACTCCAAGAGACCCAGTACTTC. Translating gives CASSSRAGGLQETQYF.